The following is a T cell receptor (beta chain) sequence with its context. It lacks a known antigen. Base-call qualities are not available, and no considerably larger clone is one nucleotide away. Library preparation employed PCR. TCRdb shows the sequencer as Illumina HiSeq 2500. To reduce PCR and sequencing biases, unique molecular identifiers were built into the TCR beta cDNA libraries. Per 1 to 10 million input T cells, roughly 500,000 cDNA molecules were obtained, such that each molecule approximated one T cell. Patient libraries were prepared and sequenced with the same protocol used for the earlier healthy control dataset. Samples belonging to the same batch were prepared together, multiplexed and sequenced on a shared HiSeq lane. Per the authors' processing: MIGEC was used to process the raw barcoded reads, and molecular identifier groups with only a single read were discarded before consensus assembly and CDR3 extraction. VDJtools was used for post-analysis of the clonotype tables, with diversity normalized by down-sampling every dataset to the smallest sample size. Repertoire overlap clustering matched CDR3 amino acid but not nucleotide sequences to correct batch-related cross-sample contamination. The raw public data were reprocessed by TCRdb itself: fastp quality trimming at Q25, MiXCR clonotype calling, in-frame beta chains only. Every entry covers one CDR3 protein and lists the most common genes and DNA from its rows. These V and J calls derive from TCRdb rather than the authors' analysis. The table for this sample lists approximately 570,000 distinct CDR3 sequences; 44% of them were counted only once. In total, the top ten clones hold around 1.7% of the sample.

These data originate in a study of post-analysis software for immune sequencing data (dated by TCRdb to 2015 to 2017). Looking at the study overall: Recorded disease courses included relapsing-remitting, secondary progressive and progressive-relapsing multiple sclerosis, with some patients lacking subtype annotation. A subset of samples was prepared in parallel using single-end sample barcoding, then pooled and co-amplified after Illumina adapter ligation. Patient repertoires were compared against over ten previously published healthy control repertoires from donors aged about 6 to 27 years. Points the paper makes about the study in general: Direct clustering with F measure revealed strong co-clustering of samples prepared in the same batch, which led to a batch-effect correction. The control group was slightly older than the multiple sclerosis patient group. Significantly lower normalized Chao1 diversity was found in multiple sclerosis patients than in controls, suggesting substantial peripheral T-cell clonal expansion. Significantly higher frequencies in patients than in controls were found for roughly 5 TRBV segments, including TRBV5-6, TRBV5-1 and TRBV20-1.

TCR beta repertoires were profiled from peripheral blood of roughly twelve young patients with multiple sclerosis to demonstrate the VDJtools post-analysis software. The multiple sclerosis patients were children and adolescents ranging in age from about 6 to 17 years. The germline V end is reduced by 1 base and the J end by 8 bases; junction bases left unmatched: 4. CDR1 and CDR2, per the germline V gene, are MNHNS and SASEGT. The CDR3 spans 13 residues, from the cysteine through the phenylalanine. Of all the DNA, just the CDR3 is kept, 39 bases in frame from base 1. The clonotype was recovered from a girl between 10 and 17 years old with multiple sclerosis. Specimen: blood. The chain is encoded by TRBV6-1 joined to TRBJ1-2, with 7 bases in between that match TRBD1. The DNA reads as follows: TGTGCCAGCAGTGAAGATCCCAGGGGGGGCTACACCTTC. Its coded protein is CASSEDPRGGYTF.